Detailed here is one TCR beta chain. Its recognized antigen is unknown. No much larger clone exists at a distance of one base, and base qualities are not known. Per the germline V gene, SGHTA is the CDR1 and FQGTGA is the CDR2. Including the terminal cysteine and phenylalanine, the CDR3 comprises 12 residues. The kept DNA is CDR3 alone, 36 bases in frame from the first base. Trimming costs V 5 bases and J 8 bases, and their ends lie 13 bases apart. These data are taken from a study of shared clonotypes between healthy human individuals (dated by TCRdb to 2020 to 2022). Study-level background: A few men and two women, aged 18 to 49 years, made up the cohort. Leukapheresis yielded between about 0.9 and 9 billion PBMCs per donor. To increase sequencing depth and limit assay-specific biases, different laboratories used diverse techniques to prepare libraries and sequence TCR repertoires. For each donor, three plates each were used for CD4 naive and CD4 memory, two plates were used for CD8 naive, and one plate was used for CD8 memory. Blood TCR repertoires of roughly 5 healthy adults were deeply sequenced to estimate repertoire size and the extent of clonotype sharing between individuals.

Using the deep immunoSEQ assay, TCR CDR3 regions were amplified from genomic DNA by multiplex PCR. Extracted genomic DNA from each cell subset was spread evenly across all wells of several immunoSEQ 96-well plates, with each plate serving as a replicate. Each replicate PCR for sorted subsets received approximately 220 ng genomic DNA, equal to roughly 29,000 T cell genomes. Purified libraries were quantified with a Qubit 3.0 fluorometer, sized on a Bioanalyzer 2100, and re-quantified with the KAPA Library Quantification kit. Each immunoSEQ 96-well plate was sequenced on its own single-read 150-cycle Illumina NextSeq 550 flow cell. Under the source paper's analysis protocol: Because the immunoSEQ output included only junctional sequences and no quality scores, the filtering could not be the same as the filtering used for full-length reads. Sequences were annotated with PyIR, a Python wrapper for IgBLAST v1.9, using IMGT germline references to assign V/J genes and CDR3. Reads were removed for weak V/J assignments (E-value above 1e-6), missing CDR3, stop codons, out-of-frame junctions, or ambiguous translated residues. V3J clonotypes were defined by identical inferred V gene, J gene, and CDR3 amino acid sequence. The percentage overlap between two repertoires was calculated by dividing the number of shared unique clonotypes by the size of the smaller repertoire. Three approaches were used to assess repertoire richness: RTK rarefaction, the Chao1 estimator, and Recon v2.1 estimates of unobserved clonotypes. OLGA was used to compute generation probabilities for all TCRbeta clonotypes that the gDNA method yielded from a few donors. TCRdb limited this immuneACCESS table to in-frame rearrangements with V and J called. A share of clones is missing; checked studies link under half to unresolved V genes, and the rest is unexplained. Clone size and V and J calls were adopted from that table, with D and trimming inferred from the DNA. The sample table lists about 2.1 million clones, just over 90% of them with a count of one. The biggest ten clones account for around 1.7% of the sample.

CD8 naive samples consisted of CD45RO-negative cells that were positively selected for CCR7, yielding a CD45RA+CCR7+ population without TemRA cells. The donors were healthy, HIV-negative adults who had no recently reported acute infections or vaccinations. All donors were Caucasian adults living in Nashville, Tennessee, USA. Blood was collected by leukapheresis, and PBMCs were isolated by Ficoll-Histopaque density gradient centrifugation and then cryopreserved in liquid nitrogen vapor phase. Purity and quantity of every magnetically sorted T cell population were checked by analytical flow cytometry. Genomic DNA was isolated from each sorted fraction and quantified by UV absorbance on a Nanodrop 2000c. On the study overall, not on this receptor specifically: Because the study included only a small number of donors, the genetic and exposure-history diversity represented was limited. Pairwise subsampling indicated that sequencing depth was expected to affect the degree of clonotype sharing among donors. Sampling was limited to blood, and TCR repertoires in tissue likely differ from TCR repertoires in blood. Rarefaction of sorted-subset datasets indicated incomplete sequencing despite the large sequencing depth. Compared with non-shared clonotypes, clonotypes shared by all four sorted-subset donors had higher generation probabilities. Larger estimated clonotype richness was generally found for naive subsets than for memory subsets. Across a few donors, around 5.4% of naive CD4, 3.5% of naive CD8, 2% to 2.5% of memory CD4, and roughly 0.41% of memory CD8 clonotypes were shared.

Specimen: naive CD8+ T cells from PBMCs. What the cell subset or site label conveys for this sample: CD45RA+CCR7+. The sequence derives from a man younger than 35 in good health. Some clones in this sample may be carry-over from other donors' samples. Recombination joined TRBV7-3 with TRBJ2-7; the D call is tentative, TRBD1 or TRBD2, as each matches 6 bases. The CDR3 amino acid sequence is: CASSPGGGQQYF. The nucleotides are TGTGCCAGCAGCCCCGGAGGGGGACAGCAGTACTTC.